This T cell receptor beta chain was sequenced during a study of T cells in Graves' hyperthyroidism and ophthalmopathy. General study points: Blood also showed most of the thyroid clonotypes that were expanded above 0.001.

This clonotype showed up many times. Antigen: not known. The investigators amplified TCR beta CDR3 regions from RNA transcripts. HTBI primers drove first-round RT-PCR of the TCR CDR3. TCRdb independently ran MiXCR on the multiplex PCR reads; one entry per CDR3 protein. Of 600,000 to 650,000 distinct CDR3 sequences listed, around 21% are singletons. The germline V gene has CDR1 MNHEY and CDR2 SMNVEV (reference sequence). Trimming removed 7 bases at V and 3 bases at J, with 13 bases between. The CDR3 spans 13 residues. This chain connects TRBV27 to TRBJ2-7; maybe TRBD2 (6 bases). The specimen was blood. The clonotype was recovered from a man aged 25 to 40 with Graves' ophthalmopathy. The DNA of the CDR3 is TGTGCCAGCATGCAGTGGGGGGACTACGAGCAGTACTTC. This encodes CASMQWGDYEQYF.